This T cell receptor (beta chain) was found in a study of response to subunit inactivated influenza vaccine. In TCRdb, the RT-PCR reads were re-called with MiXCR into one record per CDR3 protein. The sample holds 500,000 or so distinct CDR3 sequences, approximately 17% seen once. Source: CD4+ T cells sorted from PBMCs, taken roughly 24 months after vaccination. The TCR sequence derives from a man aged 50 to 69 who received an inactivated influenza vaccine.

CDR3 loop: CSARIGGRDSPLHF. The CDR3 DNA reads as TGCAGTGCTAGGATCGGGGGTCGGGATTCACCCCTCCACTTT. The chain employs TRBV20-1 and TRBJ1-6; D might be TRBD1 (5 bases). Germline V CDR1 and CDR2: DFQATT, SNEGSKA (reference sequence). This CDR3 spans 14 amino acids. V was cut by 3 bases and J by 8 bases, with 14 bases left in between.